The TCR beta chain described here comes from a study of CD8+CD57+ T cells in acquired aplastic anemia. Overall study context: There were about 10.8 million reads, on average, for CD4+ cells from healthy donors. Study-level points and caveats: Between patients and controls, around 27 CD8+ CDR3 sequences were found in common.

Genomic DNA acted as the template from which TCR beta VDJ combination and CDR3 sequence profiling were carried out. TCRdb reanalysed the reads using MiXCR and keeps one entry per CDR3 protein. The top ten clones hold under 60% of a sample with 150,000 to 200,000 distinct CDR3 sequences, 55% to 75% of them seen once. Comments on this clonotype: The antigen remains undetermined.

Sequenced material: sorted CD4+, CD8+, or CD8+CD57+ T cells (not recorded which) from PBMCs. This receptor was identified in a human donor in good health.

The CDR3 region has the DNA TGTGCCAGCAGTTACCGAGGGGGTAGGAATGAAAAACTGTTTTTT. It translates to CASSYRGGRNEKLFF. The chain uses TRBV25-1 and TRBJ1-4; tentatively, D is TRBD1 (6 bases). The CDR3 is 15 amino acids. CDR1 and CDR2 (germline): MGHDK, SYGVNS. Trimming cost V 5 bases and J 5 bases, with 15 bases left between them.